Here is one T cell receptor (beta chain) with its context. This record belongs to a study of long-term antiretroviral therapy in people with HIV. Researchers report immunoSEQ v3.0 was run at survey level. The protocol was immunoSEQ multiplex PCR, while the TCRdb copy is restricted to in-frame clones and leaves out a portion. Here the sample spans tens of thousands of clones, approximately 96% being singletons. This specimen was unsorted PBMCs, taken 6.6 years after starting antiretroviral therapy. This TCR derives from a man aged 25 to 40 with HIV.

CDR3 in amino acids: CASSQGTGIVSGNTIYF. CDR3 DNA: TGCGCCAGCAGCCAAGGGACAGGGATTGTATCTGGAAACACCATATATTTT. The chain recombines TRBV4-1 with TRBJ1-3, with TRBD1 matching over 8 bases. This CDR3 comprises 17 residues. V shed 1 base and J 1 base; nucleotides not matched to a gene: 6. CDR1 is MGHRA and CDR2 is YSYEKL in the germline V gene.